The following is a TCR beta chain sequence with its context. The CDR3 has 16 residues. V shed 5 bases and J 3 bases; nucleotides not matched to a gene: 9. Negative magnetic isolation gave CD8+ and CD4+ cells; FACS enriched CD8+ TEMRA. cDNA came from roughly 0.5 to 1 ug RNA primed by random hexamers. It was immunoSEQ multiplex PCR that amplified TCR beta CDR3 across 54 Vbeta and 13 Jbeta. TCRdb reprocessed the immunoSEQ multiplex PCR reads via MiXCR and lists one record per CDR3 protein. The data hold approximately 130,000 distinct CDR3 sequences, with about 90% observed a single time. These data belong to a study of CD8 T cells in Susac syndrome.

Specimen: CD8+ T cells from PBMCs. The V and J genes are TRBV12-3 or TRBV12-4 and TRBJ2-5, with 10 positions matching TRBD2. This TCR derives from a human donor with multiple sclerosis. For the CDR3, the DNA is TGTGCCAGCAGTCCCCGTAGCGGGAGGCTAAAAGAGACCCAGTACTTC. Translating gives CASSPRSGRLKETQYF.